This T cell receptor (beta chain) was obtained from a study of graft-versus-host responses after intestinal transplantation. Study background: Recipients across the board were started on anti-thymocyte globulin induction, then kept on tacrolimus and steroids for two to three years.

TCRdb keeps only in-frame clones here, not all; method: immunoSEQ multiplex PCR. The profile shows some 66,000 clones, roughly 90% of them singletons. The length of the CDR3 is 15 residues. Trimming removed 7 bases from V and 2 bases from J; junction bases left unmatched: 6. Germline V gives CDR1 SGHNT, CDR2 YYREEE (reference sequence). Intraepithelial and lamina propria lymphocytes were isolated from graft specimens. This specimen consisted of ileum tissue, obtained more than 350 days after transplant. The source of this sequence is a human patient who received an intestinal transplant, so some T cells may come from the graft donor. The V and J genes are TRBV5-4 and TRBJ2-3, with 11 bases aligning to TRBD1. The CDR3 sequence is CASRLDRGPTDTQYF. DNA of the CDR3: TGTGCCAGCCGACTGGACAGGGGGCCCACAGATACGCAGTATTTT.